This T cell receptor beta chain is drawn from a study of CD8 T cells in ankylosing spondylitis. Whole-study results and caveats: The clones that were linked to disease were reported to be significantly enriched in matched synovial fluid samples from ankylosing spondylitis patients.

This clonotype was counted ten times or more. Its antigen is unknown. By quantitative 5'-RACE with molecular barcodes, the TCR beta libraries were made. A single record per CDR3 protein comes from TCRdb applying MiXCR to the 5' RACE reads. This table has roughly 250,000 distinct CDR3 sequences, approximately 9% appearing once. This sequence originates from a male donor with ankylosing spondylitis or in good health (not recorded which). Specimen: blood, either unsorted or a sorted T cell fraction (not recorded which).

The CDR3 sequence: CASTLAGTSVGEQFF. The CDR3 region has the DNA TGTGCCAGCACCCTCGCCGGGACTAGCGTCGGAGAGCAGTTCTTC. V gene TRBV7-2 combines with J gene TRBJ2-1; 10 nucleotides agree with TRBD2. V dropped 7 bases and J dropped 10; count of bases not matched to a gene: 13. The CDR3 is 15 amino acids. Germline V gene lookup returns CDR1 SGHTA and CDR2 FQGNSA. Complete variable domain (other parts from reference TRBV7-2 and TRBJ2-1): GAGVSQSPSNKVTEKGKDVELRCDPISGHTALYWYRQSLGQGLEFLIYFQGNSAPDKSGLPSDRFSAERTGGSVSTLTIQRTQQEDSAVYLCASTLAGTSVGEQFFGPGTRLTVL.